This T cell receptor beta chain is from a study of vaccination and CD4 T cells after COVID-19. This clonotype was recorded a few times. Its antigen is currently unknown. CDR1 is SGHTA and CDR2 is FQGNSA in the germline V gene. Trimming removed 3 bases from V and 5 bases from J; junction bases left unmatched: 6. There are 15 residues in the CDR3. Treatment of the sample: roughly nine-day PBMC culture with coronavirus spike peptide pools or control peptides (ViraFEST assay). Sequencing of the DNA from cultured CD4+ T cells was carried out with the Oncomine TCR Beta short-read assay. TCRdb fed the PCR reads into MiXCR, producing one record per CDR3 protein. The sample shows 10,000 to 13,000 distinct CDR3 sequences, roughly 58% of them seen only once.

Sequencing input: CD4+ T cells from blood, cultured in vitro. V is TRBV7-2 and J is TRBJ1-5; 8 nucleotides align to TRBD1. This receptor was obtained from a human donor who had recovered from COVID-19. The CDR3 DNA is TGTGCCAGCAGCTTTACGGGACAGGTGGATCAGCCCCAGCATTTT. It translates to CASSFTGQVDQPQHF.